Below are 18 T cell receptor beta chains sequenced from a single sample in a study of CD8+CD57+ T cells in acquired aplastic anemia. Those patients picked for sequencing had displayed CD8+CD57+ cell expansion on flow cytometry. CDR3 and TCR beta VDJ profiling relied on a genomic DNA template. TCRdb independently ran MiXCR on the reads; one entry per CDR3 protein. Of roughly 500,000 distinct CDR3 sequences listed, roughly 34% are singletons. Sequences were obtained from sorted CD4+, CD8+, or CD8+CD57+ T cells (not recorded which) from PBMCs. These receptor sequences come from a human donor with aplastic anemia.

The CDR3 is CASSLGRLAGLQRENYEQYF. The CDR3 DNA is TGTGCCAGCAGTTTAGGGAGACTAGCGGGACTGCAGCGAGAAAATTACGAGCAGTACTTC. The gene calls are TRBV12-3 or TRBV12-4 and TRBJ2-7; 11 bases agree with TRBD2. The CDR3 covers 20 residues. Losses at the gene ends were 1 base for V and 4 bases for J; bases not matched to a gene: 18.

This clonotype was seen only once. V usage is TRBV5-6 and J usage is TRBJ1-2; 7 bases match TRBD1. Germline V lookup: CDR1 SGHDT, CDR2 YYEEEE. The CDR3 is made up of 20 amino acids. The J segment lost 2 bases and the V segment lost 0 bases, leaving 19 bases of the junction unmatched. The CDR3 is CASSLVSGQITPTINYGYTF. The CDR3 DNA is TGTGCCAGCAGCTTGGTATCGGGACAGATTACTCCGACCATAAACTATGGCTACACCTTC.

A note on this clonotype: A read error may account for a junction end that differs from germline. The chain recombines TRBV7-3 with TRBJ2-5; 12 positions match TRBD2. Germline CDR1 SGHTA, CDR2 FQGTGA. The CDR3 spans 14 residues. The CDR3 reads CASSLPASGGAKFF. DNA for the CDR3: TGTGCCAGCAGCTTACCGGCTAGCGGGGGGGCCAAGTTCTTC.

This clonotype was detected many times. This chain uses TRBV6-5 with TRBJ2-1; D call uncertain. Trimming took 4 bases from V and 6 from J, leaving 4 bases between them. CDR3 length equals 11 residues. Germline CDR1 and CDR2: MNHEY and SVGAGI. In nucleotides, the CDR3 is TGTGCCAGCAGTTCCCTCAATGAGCAGTTCTTC. Protein: CASSSLNEQFF.

This clonotype was detected a few times. V gene TRBV5-1 combines with J gene TRBJ2-3, with D uncertain. Germline V gene sequence: CDR1 SGHRS, CDR2 YFSETQ. The CDR3 sequence is 12 residues long. V lost 1 base and J lost 5, with 5 bases in between. The CDR3 region has the DNA TGCGCCAGCAGCTTGAATCTAGATACGCAGTATTTT. Protein: CASSLNLDTQYF.

The rearrangement joins TRBV6-1 to TRBJ2-1, with D maybe TRBD1 (6 bases). Germline values: CDR1 MNHNS, CDR2 SASEGT. CDR3 size: 14 residues. Between the trimmed V and J ends, which lost 6 bases and 6 bases, there was a span of 15 bases. The CDR3 nucleotides read TGTGCCAGCAGCTCCCCTAGGGGGACCAATGAGCAGTTCTTC. It translates to CASSSPRGTNEQFF.

In its sample, this clonotype was seen many times. The chain joins TRBV24-1 to TRBJ2-1; D possibly corresponds to TRBD2 (5 bases). CDR1 and CDR2 (germline): KGHDR, SFDVKD. There are 16 residues in the CDR3. Trimming left V 4 bases short and J 0 bases short, with 12 bases between. The CDR3 reads CATSETGIRSYNEQFF. In DNA, the CDR3 is TGTGCCACCAGTGAAACCGGGATACGCTCCTACAATGAGCAGTTCTTC.

This clonotype was counted a few times. The rearrangement uses TRBV2 and TRBJ1-4; possibly TRBD1 for D (5 bases). The CDR3 extends over 14 amino acids. In germline, CDR1 is SNHLY, CDR2 FYNNEI. Trimming stripped 6 bases from V and 5 bases from J, with 13 bases between. In DNA, the CDR3 is TGTGCCAGCAGCCGCAGGGTGAGCAATGAAAAACTGTTTTTT. It specifies CASSRRVSNEKLFF.

The rearrangement uses TRBV7-9 and TRBJ2-5, with a weak D call TRBD2 (7 bases). V dropped 5 bases and J dropped 2 bases, with 15 bases sitting between them. This CDR3 is 15 amino acids long. The V gene's germline CDR1 is SEHNR and CDR2 FQNEAQ (reference sequence). The CDR3 bases are TGTGCCAGCAGCCAAGGGGGGGGCCAGCAAGAGACCCAGTACTTC. It yields the protein CASSQGGGQQETQYF.

In its sample, this clonotype was seen a few times. CDR3 region: CASSIVHSGLVSETQYF. DNA for the CDR3: TGTGCCAGTAGTATAGTTCACAGTGGGCTTGTATCAGAGACCCAGTACTTC. The rearrangement uses TRBV19 and TRBJ2-5, with D unresolved. The V end lost 1 base, the J end lost 4 bases, and 19 bases lay between the germline ends. Germline loops: CDR1 LNHDA, CDR2 SQIVND (reference sequence). This CDR3 has 17 residues.

This clonotype was picked up many times. V is TRBV7-9 and J is TRBJ2-7, with no clear D. The V end was cut by 5 bases, the J end by 4 bases, with 12 bases between. CDR3 length: 13 residues. Germline CDR1 reads SEHNR; CDR2 reads FQNEAQ (reference sequence). CDR3 amino acids: CASSQSASYEQYF. As DNA, the CDR3 is TGTGCCAGCAGCCAATCGGCCAGTTACGAGCAGTACTTC.

The chain is built from TRBV10-1 and TRBJ1-5; D unclear. V lost 3 bases, J lost 2 bases, and 8 bases lay in between. This CDR3 contains 14 residues. Germline values: CDR1 WNHNN, CDR2 SYGVQD (reference sequence). CDR3 loop: CASSDNWGNQPQHF. CDR3 DNA sequence: TGCGCCAGCAGTGATAACTGGGGCAATCAGCCCCAGCATTTT.

This clonotype was seen ten or more times. CDR3 sequence reads: CASRGGRVSYEQYF. Written as DNA, the CDR3 is TGCGCCAGCAGGGGGGGCAGGGTCTCCTACGAGCAGTACTTC. This chain uses TRBV10-1 with TRBJ2-7; D is perhaps TRBD1 or TRBD2 (6 bases each). This CDR3 has 14 residues. V was shortened by 6 bases and J by 0 bases, with 12 bases between the two germline ends. The germline gives CDR1 WNHNN, CDR2 SYGVQD (reference sequence).

This chain connects TRBV10-3 to TRBJ2-7; 13 positions match TRBD2. Germline V gene lookup returns CDR1 ENHRY and CDR2 SYGVKD. The CDR3 spans 14 residues. The V segment lost 6 bases and the J segment 8 bases; nucleotides outside the gene matches: 7. As DNA, the CDR3 is TGTGCCATCAGGGAAGGGACTAGCGGGGTTAAGCAGTACTTC. Its translation is CAIREGTSGVKQYF.

There are many counts of this clonotype. J is TRBJ2-2 and V is TRBV20-1; TRBD2 is a possible D gene (6 bases). Trimming pared 0 bases from V and 0 bases from J, leaving 14 bases between. Germline loops: CDR1 DFQATT, CDR2 SNEGSKA (reference sequence). The CDR3 is made up of 17 amino acids. The CDR3 loop reads CSARDYLGGANTGELFF. In DNA, the CDR3 is TGCAGTGCTAGAGATTACCTGGGCGGGGCGAACACCGGGGAGCTGTTTTTT.

This clonotype was counted at least ten times. This chain connects TRBV19 to TRBJ2-7; tentatively, D is TRBD1 or TRBD2 (5 bases each). This CDR3 has 15 residues. The germline V gene encodes CDR1 LNHDA and CDR2 SQIVND (reference sequence). With 1 base removed from V and 6 bases from J, the gap between germline ends came to 16 bases. The DNA for the CDR3 is TGTGCCAGTAGTATAGTACCGGGACGACGCATCGAGCAGTACTTC. Its translation: CASSIVPGRRIEQYF.

J is TRBJ2-3 and V is TRBV12-3 or TRBV12-4; 9 nucleotides match TRBD2. The CDR3 spans 15 residues. Trimming at V came to 5 bases and at J to 5 bases, leaving 8 bases not matched to a gene. This CDR3 is CASSLLAGGQDTQYF. CDR3 DNA sequence: TGTGCCAGCAGTCTACTAGCGGGCGGGCAAGATACGCAGTATTTT.

As for this clonotype: The junction and the germline gene differ at one end; a read error may be behind it. This chain joins TRBV7-2 and TRBJ2-7, with TRBD2 identical over 8 bases. The CDR3 spans 15 residues. CDR1 SGHTA and CDR2 FQGNSA come from the germline V gene. Here the CDR3 DNA reads TGTGACAGCAGCTTAGTAGCGGGGTTCTCCTACGAGCAGTACTTC. Translation: CDSSLVAGFSYEQYF.